This T cell receptor beta chain was sequenced for a study of T cell responses to AZD1222 COVID-19 vaccine. Points from the study as a whole: The study found vaccine-associated CD4 TCRs spanning spike, dominant at 160-218 and 743-854. Spike-specific TCR breadth and depth grew following two AZD1222 doses. A mostly white British donor set with more females was recruited, and clonal diversity was possibly underestimated.

This clone appeared once. Its antigen is not known. Unmatched junction bases numbered 4, after V lost 4 bases and J lost 2 bases. Germline V gives CDR1 KGHDR, CDR2 SFDVKD. The CDR3 covers 15 residues. Clones were read by immunoSEQ multiplex PCR, and TCRdb kept only the in-frame ones, dropping some. The data show some 150,000 clones, around nine tenths seen once. The source material was peripheral blood, sampled on day 0 of AZD1222 vaccination. The clonotype originates from an adult in good health. V and J are TRBV24-1 and TRBJ1-3; 7 bases are shared with TRBD1. This CDR3 reads CATSEGGRTGNTIYF. Written as DNA, the CDR3 is TGTGCCACCAGTGAAGGGGGCAGGACTGGAAACACCATATATTTT.